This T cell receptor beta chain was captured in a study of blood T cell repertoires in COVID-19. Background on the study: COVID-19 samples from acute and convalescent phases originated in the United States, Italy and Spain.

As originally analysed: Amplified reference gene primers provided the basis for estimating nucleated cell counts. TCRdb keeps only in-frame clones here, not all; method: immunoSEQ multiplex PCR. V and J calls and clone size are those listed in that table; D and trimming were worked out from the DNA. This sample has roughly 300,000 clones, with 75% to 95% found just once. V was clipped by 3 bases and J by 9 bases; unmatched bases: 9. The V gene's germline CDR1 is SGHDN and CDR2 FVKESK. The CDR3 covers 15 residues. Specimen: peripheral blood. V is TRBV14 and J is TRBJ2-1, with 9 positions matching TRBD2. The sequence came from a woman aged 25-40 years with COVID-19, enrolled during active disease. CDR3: CASSQVAGASGEQFF. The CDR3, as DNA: TGTGCCAGCAGCCAGGTAGCGGGGGCGAGTGGTGAGCAGTTCTTC.